This T cell receptor beta chain is from a study of identical twins. As to this clonotype: Antigen: not known.

TCRdb ran MiXCR on the 5' RACE reads and lists one entry per CDR3 protein. The sample lists some 500,000 distinct CDR3 sequences; roughly a fifth were seen once. The study's findings and limits: The more abundant beta clonotypes in cord blood had fewer insertions, and memory repertoires did not show this.

V lost 7 bases to trimming and J lost 12 bases; unmatched junction nucleotides: 9. Per the germline V gene, CDR1 is SQVTM and CDR2 is ANQGSEA. CDR3 length equals 13 residues. These data were also filed under a second study, of T cells expressing NK-cell markers.

The chain recombines TRBV29-1 with TRBJ2-4; 13 bases align to TRBD2. The TCR comes from a woman between 18 and 29 years old in good health. The sequenced material came from CD4+ T cells sorted from blood. The DNA for the CDR3 is TGCAGCGCTTCAGGACTAGCGGGAGTCGATCAGTACTTC. It specifies CSASGLAGVDQYF.